A selection of T cell receptor beta chains follows, all from one sample in a study of blood T cell repertoires in COVID-19. Using immunoSEQ multiplex PCR, the repertoire was profiled, and TCRdb retains in-frame clones only, with some absent. The profile shows more than 250,000 clones, about nine tenths of them singletons. Sample: peripheral blood. The receptors stem from a woman aged 50 to 60 with COVID-19, enrolled during active disease. CDR3s include the opening cysteine and the closing phenylalanine or tryptophan. The D gene is left open where the match is weak. The size entry is marked missing in some rows and otherwise reads once, few, many or a size class.

j_call: TRBJ1-6
d_call: TRBD1
v_call: TRBV4-1
clone_size: once
cdr3_nt: TGCGCCAGCAGCCAGGGACAGGGTGAGAATTCACCCCTCCACTTT
cdr3_aa: CASSQGQGENSPLHF

j_call: TRBJ2-3
d_call: TRBD1
v_call: TRBV27
clone_size: -
cdr3_nt: TGTGCCAGCAGTTTACGGACAGGGGGCTTCGCAGATACGCAGTATTTT
cdr3_aa: CASSLRTGGFADTQYF

j_call: TRBJ1-1
d_call: -
v_call: TRBV10-3
clone_size: -
cdr3_nt: TGTGCCATCAGTGAGGGCCTCGCCGAAGCTTTCTTT
cdr3_aa: CAISEGLAEAFF

j_call: TRBJ2-2
d_call: -
v_call: TRBV7-6
clone_size: -
cdr3_nt: TGTGCCAGCAGCAAAATAAGCGCGAACACCGGGGAGCTGTTTTTT
cdr3_aa: CASSKISANTGELFF

j_call: TRBJ2-4
d_call: TRBD2
v_call: TRBV30
clone_size: -
cdr3_nt: TGTGCCTGGAGTGTAAATTCATCGCCCGGACTAGCAAAAAACATTCAGTACTTC
cdr3_aa: CAWSVNSSPGLAKNIQYF

j_call: TRBJ1-5
d_call: -
v_call: TRBV19
clone_size: -
cdr3_nt: TGTGCCAGCGCCAGGGGTAGCAATAGCAATCAGCCCCAGCATTTT
cdr3_aa: CASARGSNSNQPQHF

j_call: TRBJ2-5
d_call: TRBD1
v_call: TRBV14
clone_size: -
cdr3_nt: TGTGCCAGCAGCCAAGGACAGGGGGCCGGGAAGACCCAGTACTTC
cdr3_aa: CASSQGQGAGKTQYF

j_call: TRBJ2-3
d_call: TRBD1
v_call: TRBV5-1
clone_size: -
cdr3_nt: TGCGCCAGCAGCTCAGGACAGGGGGCCCAAATTGCAACAGATACGCAGTATTTT
cdr3_aa: CASSSGQGAQIATDTQYF

j_call: TRBJ2-7
d_call: -
v_call: TRBV27
clone_size: -
cdr3_nt: TGTGCCAGCAGTTTACCACAGGGTAACGAGCAGTACTTC
cdr3_aa: CASSLPQGNEQYF

j_call: TRBJ2-1
d_call: TRBD1
v_call: TRBV6-4
clone_size: -
cdr3_nt: TGTGCCAGCAGTGACGCACCGGGACAGGGGGCTAATGAGCAGTTCTTC
cdr3_aa: CASSDAPGQGANEQFF

j_call: TRBJ2-1
d_call: TRBD2
v_call: TRBV24-1
clone_size: -
cdr3_nt: TGTGCCACCAGTGATGCGACTAGCTCTTTCTACAATGAGCAGTTCTTC
cdr3_aa: CATSDATSSFYNEQFF

j_call: TRBJ2-5
d_call: -
v_call: TRBV27
clone_size: -
cdr3_nt: TGTGCCAGCAGTTTAGCCGCCGGGACTCGGCAAGAGACCCAGTACTTC
cdr3_aa: CASSLAAGTRQETQYF

j_call: TRBJ1-1
d_call: TRBD1
v_call: TRBV30
clone_size: -
cdr3_nt: TGTGCCTGGATCAATGCCCACAGGGGCTCTGAAGCTTTCTTT
cdr3_aa: CAWINAHRGSEAFF

j_call: TRBJ2-5
d_call: -
v_call: TRBV5-1
clone_size: -
cdr3_nt: TGCGCCAGCAGCCGAGGAGCTGGCAGGGCCCAAGAGACCCAGTACTTC
cdr3_aa: CASSRGAGRAQETQYF

j_call: TRBJ1-2
d_call: TRBD1
v_call: TRBV2
clone_size: -
cdr3_nt: TGTGCCAGCAGCCCCTCAGGGGGCTATGGCTACACCTTC
cdr3_aa: CASSPSGGYGYTF

j_call: TRBJ2-1
d_call: TRBD2
v_call: TRBV7-3
clone_size: -
cdr3_nt: TGTGCCAGCAGCTTAATTGTCCCGGGGGGAATCAATGAGCAGTTCTTC
cdr3_aa: CASSLIVPGGINEQFF

j_call: TRBJ2-7
d_call: -
v_call: TRBV14
clone_size: -
cdr3_nt: TGTGCCAGCAGCCAGTACACATCCTACGAGCAGTACTTC
cdr3_aa: CASSQYTSYEQYF

j_call: TRBJ1-2
d_call: TRBD1
v_call: TRBV25-1
clone_size: -
cdr3_nt: TGTGCCAGCAGTGTCCTTGAGGGACAGGGTCGCGGTGGCTACACCTTC
cdr3_aa: CASSVLEGQGRGGYTF

j_call: TRBJ2-7
d_call: TRBD2
v_call: TRBV7-2
clone_size: once
cdr3_nt: TGTGCCAGCAGCTTAGGGACGTTGGTAGCGGGAGCCGACGAGCAGTACTTC
cdr3_aa: CASSLGTLVAGADEQYF

j_call: TRBJ1-6
d_call: -
v_call: TRBV14
clone_size: -
cdr3_nt: TGTGCCAGCAGCCTCCAGTATTCACCCCTCCACTTT
cdr3_aa: CASSLQYSPLHF

j_call: TRBJ2-7
d_call: -
v_call: TRBV1
clone_size: once
cdr3_nt: TGCACCAGCAGCCAAGATACTCCCAGACAGGGCATTATTTCCTACGAGCAGTACTTC
cdr3_aa: CTSSQDTPRQGIISYEQYF

j_call: TRBJ1-1
d_call: -
v_call: TRBV6-6
clone_size: -
cdr3_nt: TGTGCCAGCGGACCGGCGGGCACTGAAGCTTTCTTT
cdr3_aa: CASGPAGTEAFF

j_call: TRBJ2-5
d_call: -
v_call: TRBV24-1
clone_size: -
cdr3_nt: TGTGCCACCAGTGACCCCAGGCTTGGGGCGGAGACCCAGTACTTC
cdr3_aa: CATSDPRLGAETQYF

j_call: TRBJ1-2
d_call: -
v_call: TRBV15
clone_size: -
cdr3_nt: TGTGCCACCAGCAGCGATATCTCCAGGGGCTACACCTTC
cdr3_aa: CATSSDISRGYTF

j_call: TRBJ2-1
d_call: TRBD1
v_call: TRBV5-1
clone_size: -
cdr3_nt: TGCGCCAGCAGCTTCCGGGACAGCTCCTACAATGAGCAGTTCTTC
cdr3_aa: CASSFRDSSYNEQFF

j_call: TRBJ1-2
d_call: -
v_call: TRBV19
clone_size: -
cdr3_nt: TGTGCCAGTAGTTACCAGGGGTTCGTCGATTCTTACACCTTC
cdr3_aa: CASSYQGFVDSYTF

j_call: TRBJ2-7
d_call: TRBD2
v_call: TRBV9
clone_size: -
cdr3_nt: TGTGCCAGCAGCGCCAATCCAGCGGGGGAGCAGTACTTC
cdr3_aa: CASSANPAGEQYF

j_call: TRBJ2-7
d_call: TRBD2
v_call: TRBV27
clone_size: -
cdr3_nt: TGTGCCAGCAGTTTGAGGTTAGCGGGAGCAGTGTACGAGCAGTACTTC
cdr3_aa: CASSLRLAGAVYEQYF

j_call: TRBJ2-1
d_call: TRBD2
v_call: TRBV2
clone_size: -
cdr3_nt: TGTGCCAGCTATTACGGGACTAGCGGGAGTAGGGGCAATGAGCAGTTCTTC
cdr3_aa: CASYYGTSGSRGNEQFF

j_call: TRBJ2-5
d_call: TRBD1
v_call: TRBV7-9
clone_size: -
cdr3_nt: TGTGCCAGCAGCGGACAGGGGTGGCAAGAGACCCAGTACTTC
cdr3_aa: CASSGQGWQETQYF

j_call: TRBJ2-4
d_call: TRBD1
v_call: TRBV4-1
clone_size: once
cdr3_nt: TGCGCCAGCAGCCAAGGAGTAACCAGGGGGCGGAATAGAAACATTCAGTACTTC
cdr3_aa: CASSQGVTRGRNRNIQYF

j_call: TRBJ1-6
d_call: -
v_call: TRBV27
clone_size: -
cdr3_nt: TGTGCCAGCAGTCTGATCTTGGGGGCGGGCCTCCACTTT
cdr3_aa: CASSLILGAGLHF

j_call: TRBJ2-2
d_call: -
v_call: TRBV3-1/TRBV3-2
clone_size: -
cdr3_nt: TGTGCCAGCAGTCGAACTACCCCGAACACCGGGGAGCTGTTTTTT
cdr3_aa: CASSRTTPNTGELFF

j_call: TRBJ2-1
d_call: -
v_call: TRBV28
clone_size: -
cdr3_nt: TGTGCCAGCAGTCCCAATCGGGAGCAGTTCTTC
cdr3_aa: CASSPNREQFF

j_call: TRBJ2-7
d_call: TRBD2
v_call: TRBV27
clone_size: -
cdr3_nt: TGTGCCAGCAGTCTTCCTGGGACTAGCGGGAGGCGGGCCTACGAGCAGTACTTC
cdr3_aa: CASSLPGTSGRRAYEQYF

j_call: TRBJ1-6
d_call: -
v_call: TRBV9
clone_size: -
cdr3_nt: TGTGCCAGCAGCCCGCCGGACAGCGGATATAATTCACCCCTCCACTTT
cdr3_aa: CASSPPDSGYNSPLHF

j_call: TRBJ2-7
d_call: -
v_call: TRBV3-1/TRBV3-2
clone_size: -
cdr3_nt: TGTGCCAGCAGCCAAGAGCTGGTAGCGGCGTCCTACGAGCAGTACTTC
cdr3_aa: CASSQELVAASYEQYF

j_call: TRBJ1-5
d_call: -
v_call: TRBV11-2
clone_size: -
cdr3_nt: TGTGCCAGCAGCCCGACCCGGGGTTTTAGCAATCAGCCCCAGCATTTT
cdr3_aa: CASSPTRGFSNQPQHF

j_call: TRBJ1-2
d_call: -
v_call: TRBV15
clone_size: -
cdr3_nt: TGTGCCACCAGCACCGCGCAACACTATGGCTACACCTTC
cdr3_aa: CATSTAQHYGYTF

j_call: TRBJ2-1
d_call: -
v_call: TRBV6-5
clone_size: -
cdr3_nt: TGTGCCAGCAGATCCCTAGCGCCCAGGTACAATGAGCAGTTCTTC
cdr3_aa: CASRSLAPRYNEQFF

j_call: TRBJ2-2
d_call: -
v_call: TRBV5-5
clone_size: -
cdr3_nt: TGTGCCAGCAGCTTGGCGGGAAGGGACACCGGGGAGCTGTTTTTT
cdr3_aa: CASSLAGRDTGELFF

j_call: TRBJ1-1
d_call: -
v_call: TRBV3-1/TRBV3-2
clone_size: once
cdr3_nt: TGTGCCAGCAGTTCGGGACTGATGAACACTGAAGCTTTCTTT
cdr3_aa: CASSSGLMNTEAFF

j_call: TRBJ1-3
d_call: -
v_call: TRBV7-3
clone_size: -
cdr3_nt: TGTGCCAGCAGCTTAAACCCGGGGGATGGAAACACCATATATTTT
cdr3_aa: CASSLNPGDGNTIYF

j_call: TRBJ1-5
d_call: -
v_call: TRBV27
clone_size: few
cdr3_nt: TGTGCCAGCAGTACTCACCTGGGGGGGAATAGCAATCAGCCCCAGCATTTT
cdr3_aa: CASSTHLGGNSNQPQHF

j_call: TRBJ2-3
d_call: TRBD1
v_call: TRBV7-2
clone_size: -
cdr3_nt: TGTGCCAGCAGCTCGGGACAGGGGGGGGTAACAGATACGCAGTATTTT
cdr3_aa: CASSSGQGGVTDTQYF